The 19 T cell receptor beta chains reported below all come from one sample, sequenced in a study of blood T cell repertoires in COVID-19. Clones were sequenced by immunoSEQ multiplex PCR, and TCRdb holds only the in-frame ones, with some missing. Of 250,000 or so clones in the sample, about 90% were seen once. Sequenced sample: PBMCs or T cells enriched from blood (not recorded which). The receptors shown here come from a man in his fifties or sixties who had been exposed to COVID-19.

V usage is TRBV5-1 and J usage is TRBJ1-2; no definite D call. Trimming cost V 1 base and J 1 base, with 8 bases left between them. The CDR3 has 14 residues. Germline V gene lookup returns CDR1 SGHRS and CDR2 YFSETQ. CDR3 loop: CASSLSLVNYGYTF. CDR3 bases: TGCGCCAGCAGCTTGTCGTTAGTTAACTATGGCTACACCTTC.

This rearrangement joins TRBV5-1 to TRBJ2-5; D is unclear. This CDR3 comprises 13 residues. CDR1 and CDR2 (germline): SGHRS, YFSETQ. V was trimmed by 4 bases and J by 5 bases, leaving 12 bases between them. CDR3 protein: CASSPREQETQYF. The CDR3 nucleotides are TGCGCCAGCAGCCCTAGAGAGCAGGAGACCCAGTACTTC.

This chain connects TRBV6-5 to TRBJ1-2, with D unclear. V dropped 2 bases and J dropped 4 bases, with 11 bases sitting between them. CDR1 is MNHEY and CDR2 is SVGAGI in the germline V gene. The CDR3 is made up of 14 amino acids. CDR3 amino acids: CASSYGEDSYGYTF. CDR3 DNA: TGTGCCAGCAGTTACGGTGAGGATTCCTATGGCTACACCTTC.

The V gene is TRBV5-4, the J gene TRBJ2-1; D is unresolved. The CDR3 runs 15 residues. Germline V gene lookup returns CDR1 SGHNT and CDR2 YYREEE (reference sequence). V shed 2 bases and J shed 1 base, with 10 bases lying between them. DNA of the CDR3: TGTGCCAGCAGCTTCCAAGCTGATTCCTACAATGAGCAGTTCTTC. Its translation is CASSFQADSYNEQFF.

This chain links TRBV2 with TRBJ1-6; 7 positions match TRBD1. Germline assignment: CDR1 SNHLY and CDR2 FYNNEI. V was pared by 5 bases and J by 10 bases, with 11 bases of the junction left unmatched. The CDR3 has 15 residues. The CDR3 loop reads CASSPLTGFGSPLHF. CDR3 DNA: TGTGCCAGCAGTCCACTGACAGGGTTTGGGTCACCCCTCCACTTT.

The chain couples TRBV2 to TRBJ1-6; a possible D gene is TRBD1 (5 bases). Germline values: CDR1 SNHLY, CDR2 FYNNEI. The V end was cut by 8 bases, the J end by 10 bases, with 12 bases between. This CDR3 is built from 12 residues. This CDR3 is CASSGRGSPLHF. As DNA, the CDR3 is TGTGCCAGCTCCGGGAGGGGCTCACCCCTCCACTTT.

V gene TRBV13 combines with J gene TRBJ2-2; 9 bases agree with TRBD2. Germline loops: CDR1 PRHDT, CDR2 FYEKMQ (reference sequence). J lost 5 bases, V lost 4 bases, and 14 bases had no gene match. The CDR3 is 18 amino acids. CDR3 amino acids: CASSSLAGVNVWTGELFF. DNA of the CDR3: TGTGCCAGCAGCTCCTTAGCGGGAGTGAACGTATGGACCGGGGAGCTGTTTTTT.

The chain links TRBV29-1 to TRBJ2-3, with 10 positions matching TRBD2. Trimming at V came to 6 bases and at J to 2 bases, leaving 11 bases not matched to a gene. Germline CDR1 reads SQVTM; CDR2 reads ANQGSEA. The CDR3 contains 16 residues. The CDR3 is CSVVRTSGLHTDTQYF. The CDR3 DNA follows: TGCAGCGTAGTCCGGACTAGCGGCCTTCACACAGATACGCAGTATTTT.

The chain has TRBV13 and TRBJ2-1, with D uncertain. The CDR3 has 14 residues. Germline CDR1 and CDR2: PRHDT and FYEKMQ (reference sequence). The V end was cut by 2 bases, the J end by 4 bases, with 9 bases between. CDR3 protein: CASSLKLEYNEQFF. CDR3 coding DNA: TGTGCCAGCAGCTTAAAGTTAGAGTACAATGAGCAGTTCTTC. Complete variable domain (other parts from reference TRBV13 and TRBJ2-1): AAGVIQSPRHLIKEKRETATLKCYPIPRHDTVYWYQQGPGQDPQFLISFYEKMQSDKGSIPDRFSAQQFSDYHSELNMSSLELGDSALYFCASSLKLEYNEQFFGPGTRLTVL.

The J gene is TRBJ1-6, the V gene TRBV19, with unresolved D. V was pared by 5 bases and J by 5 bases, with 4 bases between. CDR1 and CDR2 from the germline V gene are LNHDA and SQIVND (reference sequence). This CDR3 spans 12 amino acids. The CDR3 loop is CASSPNNSPLHF. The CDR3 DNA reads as TGTGCCAGTAGTCCCAATAATTCACCCCTCCACTTT. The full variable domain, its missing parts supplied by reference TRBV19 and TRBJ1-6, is DGGITQSPKYLFRKEGQNVTLSCEQNLNHDAMYWYRQDPGQGLRLIYYSQIVNDFQKGDIAEGYSVSREKKESFPLTVTSAQKNPTAFYLCASSPNNSPLHFGNGTRLTVT.

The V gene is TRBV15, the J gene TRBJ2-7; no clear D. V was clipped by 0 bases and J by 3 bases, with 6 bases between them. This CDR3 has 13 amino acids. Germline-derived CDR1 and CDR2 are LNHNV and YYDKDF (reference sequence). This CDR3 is CATSRDPSYEQYV. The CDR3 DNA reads TGTGCCACCAGCAGAGACCCTAGCTACGAGCAGTACGTC.

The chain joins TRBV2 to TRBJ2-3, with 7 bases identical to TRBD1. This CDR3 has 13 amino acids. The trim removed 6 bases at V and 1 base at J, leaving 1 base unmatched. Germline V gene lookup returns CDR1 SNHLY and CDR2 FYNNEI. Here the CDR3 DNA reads TGTGCCAGCAGGGGGACAGGCACAGATACGCAGTATTTT. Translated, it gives CASRGTGTDTQYF.

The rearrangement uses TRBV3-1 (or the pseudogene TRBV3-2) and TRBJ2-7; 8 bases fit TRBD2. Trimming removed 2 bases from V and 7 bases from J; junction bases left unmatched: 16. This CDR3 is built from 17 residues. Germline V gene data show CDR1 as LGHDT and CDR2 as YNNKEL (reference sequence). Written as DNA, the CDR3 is TGTGCCAGCAGCCAACGCACAAGCGGGGGAGGAGGACGAGAGCAGTACTTC. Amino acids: CASSQRTSGGGGREQYF.

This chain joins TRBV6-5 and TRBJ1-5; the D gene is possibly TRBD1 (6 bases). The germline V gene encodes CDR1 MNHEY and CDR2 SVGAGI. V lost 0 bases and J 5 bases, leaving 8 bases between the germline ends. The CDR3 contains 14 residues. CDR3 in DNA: TGTGCCAGCAGTTACTCGCAGGGGTATCAGCCCCAGCATTTT. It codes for CASSYSQGYQPQHF.

This CDR3 reads CASSQVYGENEQFF. The CDR3 DNA sequence: TGCGCCAGCAGCCAAGTTTACGGAGAGAATGAGCAGTTCTTC. The J gene is TRBJ2-1, the V gene TRBV4-1; D not certain. CDR3 length: 14 amino acids. CDR1 and CDR2 from the germline V gene are MGHRA and YSYEKL. V was shortened by 1 base and J by 7 bases, with 11 bases between the two germline ends.

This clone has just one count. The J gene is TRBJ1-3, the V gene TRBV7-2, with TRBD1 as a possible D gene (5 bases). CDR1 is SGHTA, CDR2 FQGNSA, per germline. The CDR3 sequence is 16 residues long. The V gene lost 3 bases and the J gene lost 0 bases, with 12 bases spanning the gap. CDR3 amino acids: CASSLGLLTSGNTIYF. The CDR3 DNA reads TGTGCCAGCAGCTTGGGACTTTTAACCTCTGGAAACACCATATATTTT.

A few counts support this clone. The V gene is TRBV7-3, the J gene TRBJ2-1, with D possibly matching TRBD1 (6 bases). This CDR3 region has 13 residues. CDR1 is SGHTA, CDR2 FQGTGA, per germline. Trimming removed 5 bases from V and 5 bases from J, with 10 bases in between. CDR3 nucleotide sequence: TGTGCCAGCAGCCCAGGGGATAACAATGAGCAGTTCTTC. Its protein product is CASSPGDNNEQFF.

The CDR3 reads CASSPGGLAGYEQYV. Here the CDR3 DNA reads TGTGCCAGCTCACCAGGGGGACTAGCGGGATACGAGCAGTACGTC. The rearrangement uses TRBV18 and TRBJ2-7, with TRBD2 matching 13 bases. Losses at the gene ends were 2 bases for V and 4 bases for J; bases not matched to a gene: 2. The CDR3 spans 15 residues. In germline, CDR1 is KGHSH, CDR2 LQKENI.

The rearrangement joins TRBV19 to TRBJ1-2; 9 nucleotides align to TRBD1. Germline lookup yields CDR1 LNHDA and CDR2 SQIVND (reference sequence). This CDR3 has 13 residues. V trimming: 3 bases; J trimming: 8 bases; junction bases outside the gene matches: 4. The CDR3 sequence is CASSIGTGRGYTF. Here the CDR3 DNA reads TGTGCCAGTAGTATCGGGACAGGGAGAGGCTACACCTTC.